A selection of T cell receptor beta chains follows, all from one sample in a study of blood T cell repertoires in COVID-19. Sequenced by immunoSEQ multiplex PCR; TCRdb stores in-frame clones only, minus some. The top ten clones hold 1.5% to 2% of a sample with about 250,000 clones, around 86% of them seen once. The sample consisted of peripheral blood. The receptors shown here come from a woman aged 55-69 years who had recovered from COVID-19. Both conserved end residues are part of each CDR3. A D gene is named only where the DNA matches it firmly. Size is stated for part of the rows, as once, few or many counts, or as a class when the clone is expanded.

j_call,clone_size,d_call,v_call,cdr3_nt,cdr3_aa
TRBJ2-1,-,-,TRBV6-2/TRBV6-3,TGTGCCAGCAGTTACGGAGCGAACAATGAGCAGTTCTTC,CASSYGANNEQFF
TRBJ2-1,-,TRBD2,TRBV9,TGTGCCAGCAGCGCAGACCCGGGACTAAATTACAATGAGCAGTTCTTC,CASSADPGLNYNEQFF
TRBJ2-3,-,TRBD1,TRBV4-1,TGCGCCAGCAGCCCAGGACAGGGGGGCGATACGCAGTATTTT,CASSPGQGGDTQYF
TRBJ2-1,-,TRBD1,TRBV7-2,TGTGCCAGCAGCCCCGACGGTCTGACAGGGAAGCAGTTCTTC,CASSPDGLTGKQFF
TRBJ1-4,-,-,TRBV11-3,TGTGCCAGCAGCTTAGCTAACAGAACTAATGAAAAACTGTTTTTT,CASSLANRTNEKLFF
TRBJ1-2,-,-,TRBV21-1,TGTGCCAGCAGCACATACAGGGGAGTGGGGTATGGCTACACCTTC,CASSTYRGVGYGYTF
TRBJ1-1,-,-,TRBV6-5,TGTGCCAGCAGTTACTCGATACAGGGAGAAGCTTTCTTT,CASSYSIQGEAFF
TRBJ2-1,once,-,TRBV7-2,TGTGCCAGCAGCTGGGGGGTGTACAATGAGCAGTTCTTC,CASSWGVYNEQFF
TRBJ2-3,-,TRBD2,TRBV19,TGTGCCAGTAGACGGCGGGGGGATGGAGATACGCAGTATTTT,CASRRRGDGDTQYF
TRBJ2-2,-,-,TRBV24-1,TGTGCCACCAGTCCAGTCCGACTCCCCCATAGGGGGGAGCTGTTTTTT,CATSPVRLPHRGELFF
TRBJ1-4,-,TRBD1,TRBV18,TGTGCCAGCTCAATAAACAGGGGAACTAATGAAAAACTGTTTTTT,CASSINRGTNEKLFF
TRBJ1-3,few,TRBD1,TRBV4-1,TGCGCCAGCAGTGGTAAAGGGGGCTATGGAAACACCATATATTTT,CASSGKGGYGNTIYF
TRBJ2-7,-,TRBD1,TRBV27,TGTGCCAGCAGTACCCACAGGGGGCTCCCAGGAGGCGAGCAGTACTTC,CASSTHRGLPGGEQYF
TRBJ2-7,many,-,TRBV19,TGTGCCAGTAGTGGGCGCGGGGGCGGTTACGAGCAGTACTTC,CASSGRGGGYEQYF
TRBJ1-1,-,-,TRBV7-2,TGTGCCAGCAGCCTTTGGACAGAGAACACTGAAGCTTTCTTT,CASSLWTENTEAFF
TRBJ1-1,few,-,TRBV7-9,TGTGCCAGCAACGTAGAGGGCGGGACTGAAGCTTTCTTT,CASNVEGGTEAFF
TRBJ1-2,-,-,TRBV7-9,TGTGCCAGCAGCTCGCCCCCCCGGACAGCCCGCTCCCAGGGGGGCTACACCTTC,CASSSPPRTARSQGGYTF
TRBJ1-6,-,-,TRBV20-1,TGCAGTGCTAGTACAGAAGCAAATTCACCCCTCCACTTT,CSASTEANSPLHF
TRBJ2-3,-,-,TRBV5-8,TGTGCCAGCAGCTTCTTCGCGGGGTCTCTAGATACGCAGTATTTT,CASSFFAGSLDTQYF
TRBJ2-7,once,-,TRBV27,TGTGCCAGCAGTTTATCGGGGCCTGCGGACGAGCAGTACTTC,CASSLSGPADEQYF
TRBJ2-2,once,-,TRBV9,TGTGCCAGCAGCGTAGCCATCGGGAGACCCGGGGAGCTGTTTTTT,CASSVAIGRPGELFF
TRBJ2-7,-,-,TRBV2,TGTGCCAGCAGGTCAATTAGTGAGCAGTACTTC,CASRSISEQYF
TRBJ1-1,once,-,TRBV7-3,TGTGCCAGCAGCTTAAAGCACACTGAAGCTTTCTTT,CASSLKHTEAFF
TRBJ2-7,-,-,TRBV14,TGTGCCAGCAGCCAAGCTAACAGCTACTACGAGCAGTACTTC,CASSQANSYYEQYF
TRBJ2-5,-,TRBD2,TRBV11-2,TGTGCCAGCAGCCAGACGAGCGGGAGACAAGAGACCCAGTACTTC,CASSQTSGRQETQYF
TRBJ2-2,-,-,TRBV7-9,TGTGCCAGCAGCTTCACGCCTGCAAGCTACACCGGGGAGCTGTTTTTT,CASSFTPASYTGELFF
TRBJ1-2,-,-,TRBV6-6,TGTGCCAGCAGTCAACAGGAACCCTATGGCTACACCTTC,CASSQQEPYGYTF
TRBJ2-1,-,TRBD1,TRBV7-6,TGTGCCAGCAGCCGGCGGACAGGGAGGACGTCCTACAATGAGCAGTTCTTC,CASSRRTGRTSYNEQFF
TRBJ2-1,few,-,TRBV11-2,TGTGCCAGCAGCTTAAGAGCGGGCGGGAAGCAGTTCTTC,CASSLRAGGKQFF
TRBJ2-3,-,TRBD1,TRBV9,TGTGCCAGCACCGGTATGGGGACAGGGTCAGATACGCAGTATTTT,CASTGMGTGSDTQYF
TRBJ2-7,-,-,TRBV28,TGTGCCAGCACCCCTATTACCGGTCCTCCCAGGTTC,CASTPITGPPRF
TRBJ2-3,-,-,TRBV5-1,TGCGCCAGCAGCTTGTCCCTATTACGGAGCACAGATACGCAGTATTTT,CASSLSLLRSTDTQYF
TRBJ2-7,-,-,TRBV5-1,TGCGCCAGCAGCTTGGAGGCGGCTTCCTACGAGCAGTACTTC,CASSLEAASYEQYF
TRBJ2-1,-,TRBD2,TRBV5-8,TGTGCCAGCAGCTTAAAAGGGAGGAGCGGGGGTTACAATGAGCAGTTCTTC,CASSLKGRSGGYNEQFF
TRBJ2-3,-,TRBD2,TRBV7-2,TGTGCCAGCAGCTTAGGACCACTAGCGGGGTATCTCACAGATACGCAGTATTTT,CASSLGPLAGYLTDTQYF
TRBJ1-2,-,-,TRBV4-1,TGCGCCAGCAGCCAAGATCTGCATTCAGGAAGTCGGAACTATGGCTACACCTTC,CASSQDLHSGSRNYGYTF
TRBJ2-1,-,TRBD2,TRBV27,TGTGCCAGCAGTTCTCGGACTAGTTCGGGAGGCTCCTACAATGAGCAGTTCTTC,CASSSRTSSGGSYNEQFF
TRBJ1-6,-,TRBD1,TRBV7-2,TGTGCCAGCAGCCTCCCGGACAGGGAAATTTATTCACCCCTCCACTTT,CASSLPDREIYSPLHF
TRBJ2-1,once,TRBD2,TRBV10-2,TGCGCCAGCAGAGATACTAGCGGGGGGGCCTTCTATGAGCAGTTCTTC,CASRDTSGGAFYEQFF
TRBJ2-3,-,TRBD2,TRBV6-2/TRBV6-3,TGTGCCAGCAGTTACGTAACGACTAGCGGGGGGACAGATACGCAGTATTTT,CASSYVTTSGGTDTQYF
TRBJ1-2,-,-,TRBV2,TGTGCCAGCACGAACTACCGACCCGGAGGGGGCTACACCTTC,CASTNYRPGGGYTF
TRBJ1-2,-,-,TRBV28,TGTGCCAGCGCTTTTCCGCGGGGTGGCTACACCTTC,CASAFPRGGYTF